This entry concerns a single T cell receptor beta chain. This record belongs to a study of blood T cell repertoires in COVID-19. Study as a whole: T cells, B-cell-depleted T cells, or PBMCs supplied cDNA or gDNA.

CDR1 is SGHVS, CDR2 FQNEAQ, per germline. V was clipped by 4 bases and J by 5 bases; unmatched bases: 7. The CDR3 loop spans 15 amino acids. Original data processing: Cell counts per sample came from amplifying reference gene primers. Libraries were prepared by immunoSEQ multiplex PCR; TCRdb keeps only in-frame clonotypes and omits some of them. V and J calls and clone size come straight from that table; D and trimming were deduced from the DNA. Counted here are approximately 31,000 clones, approximately 90% occurring once; the ten biggest clones make up about an eighth. Sequenced sample: peripheral blood. The TCR was taken from a human donor in a cohort sampled during active COVID-19. The chain employs TRBV7-8 and TRBJ2-7; TRBD2 agrees at 11 bases. CDR3 nucleotides: TGTGCCAGCAGCTCAGGGACTAGCGGAGTTGACGAGCAGTACTTC. Its translation: CASSSGTSGVDEQYF.